This T cell receptor (beta chain) comes out of a study of Tregs in tolerant kidney transplant recipients. Findings and limits, study-wide: Expanding Tregs on activated donor B cells appeared to best identify donor-specific TCRbeta clones.

The nonmyeloablative bone marrow transplants came from related graft donors, with transient mixed chimerism. Unstimulated regulatory T cells (CD4+CD25+CD127-), CD4+CD25- non-regulatory cells, CD4 and CD8 cells were FACS-sorted from thawed PBMCs. As for this clone: Its antigen is unidentified. The CDR3 extends 3 residues past the end of the read, so its final part is completed from the germline J gene.

Here immunoSEQ multiplex PCR was the method, and the copy in TCRdb shows in-frame clones only, minus some. This listing includes 23,000 or so clones. Per the germline V gene, CDR1 is MNHEY and CDR2 is SVGEGT. Trimming stripped 6 bases from V and 5 bases from J, with 7 bases between. This CDR3 contains 11 residues. The chain is built from TRBV6-2 or TRBV6-3 and TRBJ2-5; D uncertain. The receptor was derived from a human patient who received a combined kidney and bone marrow transplant. Among the T cells, some may be from the graft donor. This specimen was CD4+ T cells from blood (PBMCs), taken 6 months after the transplant. The CDR3 here is CASSQSETQYF. The CDR3 DNA, read in part, is TGTGCCAGCAGCCAGTCGGAGACC.